The 8 T cell receptor beta chains below all came from one sample that was sequenced in a study of a mutant IDH1 vaccine in newly diagnosed glioma. Time point specified: week 35, safety follow-up. Doses comprised 300 ug of mutant IDH1 20-mer peptide each, plus topical imiquimod. TCRdb's table, derived via immunoSEQ multiplex PCR, lists solely in-frame clones and lacks some. The repertoire holds tens of thousands of clones, 60% to 85% seen once, with approximately 12% in the top ten. These receptors lack a known antigen. The sample was PBMCs, taken from a glioma patient whose treatment included an IDH1 peptide vaccine. These receptor sequences come from a man in his forties or fifties with glioma.

This chain joins TRBV28 and TRBJ1-4; no reliable D call. Germline V lookup: CDR1 MDHEN, CDR2 SYDVKM. The CDR3 is 13 amino acids. Trimming took 7 bases from V and 6 from J, leaving 12 bases between them. The CDR3 DNA follows: TGTGCCAGCATGCGGTTGATGGATGAAAAACTGTTTTTT. Protein: CASMRLMDEKLFF.

The chain has TRBV10-3 and TRBJ2-7, with D perhaps matching TRBD2 (5 bases). The CDR3 is made up of 14 amino acids. The V gene's germline CDR1 is ENHRY and CDR2 SYGVKD. V lost 0 bases and J lost 4, with 10 bases in between. CDR3 region: CAISESQRGYEQYF. CDR3 DNA: TGTGCCATCAGTGAGTCACAGCGAGGGTACGAGCAGTACTTC.

This rearrangement joins TRBV7-2 to TRBJ1-1, with a weak D call TRBD1 (6 bases). CDR1 is SGHTA and CDR2 is FQGNSA in the germline V gene. There are 16 residues in the CDR3. Between the trimmed V and J ends, which lost 5 bases and 6 bases, there was a span of 22 bases. DNA of the CDR3: TGTGCCAGCAGCCCGGGGGGCACTTCCCGGCGTCCTGAAGCTTTCTTT. This gives the protein CASSPGGTSRRPEAFF.

This clone showed up just once. This rearrangement joins TRBV9 to TRBJ2-7; 11 positions match TRBD2. Losses at the gene ends were 0 bases for V and 4 bases for J; bases not matched to a gene: 12. CDR3 size: 18 residues. Germline V gene sequence: CDR1 SGDLS, CDR2 YYNGEE. The CDR3 region has the DNA TGTGCCAGCAGCGTAGGTCCTAGCGGGAGGTCCCTCCCGTACGAGCAGTACTTC. This translates into CASSVGPSGRSLPYEQYF.

This clone was observed a few times. The rearrangement uses TRBV29-1 and TRBJ2-2; D is unclear. Germline CDR1 is SQVTM and CDR2 is ANQGSEA. V lost 3 bases to trimming and J lost 6 bases, with 14 bases between them. The CDR3 runs 14 residues. The DNA for the CDR3 is TGCAGCGTTGACTATGGTCTCCTCGCCGGGGAGCTGTTTTTT. Encoded protein: CSVDYGLLAGELFF.

The chain couples TRBV27 to TRBJ1-1, with D unclear. V lost 2 bases and J 5 bases, leaving 12 bases between the germline ends. Germline assignment: CDR1 MNHEY and CDR2 SMNVEV (reference sequence). The CDR3 has 14 residues. The CDR3 here is CASSLVSFGTEAFF. DNA of the CDR3: TGTGCCAGCAGTTTAGTATCGTTTGGGACTGAAGCTTTCTTT.

This sequence joins TRBV14 and TRBJ2-1; the D call may be TRBD1 or TRBD2 (5 bases each). Germline values: CDR1 SGHDN, CDR2 FVKESK. V was pared by 1 base and J by 8 bases, with 9 bases between. The CDR3 spans 13 residues. CDR3 in amino acids: CASSQAGGYEQFF. The CDR3 coding sequence is TGTGCCAGCAGCCAAGCTGGGGGATATGAGCAGTTCTTC.

The chain recombines TRBV7-9 with TRBJ2-4, with D possibly TRBD1 on 6 matching bases. Trimming removed 5 bases from V and 7 bases from J, with 18 bases in between. Germline V lookup: CDR1 SEHNR, CDR2 FQNEAQ (reference sequence). There are 15 residues in the CDR3. This chain's CDR3 is CASSPRTVMSNIQYF. CDR3 DNA: TGTGCCAGCAGCCCACGGACAGTTATGAGTAACATTCAGTACTTC.